These T cell receptor beta chains were read from a single sample in a study of blood T cell repertoires in COVID-19. TCRdb's copy holds only in-frame clones and misses some; the assay was immunoSEQ multiplex PCR. The sample records about 480,000 clones, approximately 90% being singletons. Sample: peripheral blood. Every receptor here comes from a woman in her thirties with acute or convalescent COVID-19. Both conserved end residues are part of each CDR3. A D gene is named only where the DNA matches it firmly. Size is stated for part of the rows, as once, few or many counts, or as a class when the clone is expanded.

J gene: TRBJ2-1
V gene: TRBV5-5
D gene: -
clone size: once
CDR3 protein: CASSFRQLSSYNEQFF
CDR3 DNA: TGTGCCAGCAGCTTCCGACAGTTAAGCTCCTACAATGAGCAGTTCTTC

J gene: TRBJ1-2
V gene: TRBV24-1
D gene: TRBD1
clone size: -
CDR3 protein: CATSDFNPDRGLWGYTF
CDR3 DNA: TGTGCCACCAGTGATTTTAATCCGGACAGGGGACTTTGGGGCTACACCTTC

J gene: TRBJ1-4
V gene: TRBV5-1
D gene: -
clone size: once
CDR3 protein: CASSLGVGEKLFF
CDR3 DNA: TGCGCCAGCAGTCTCGGGGTTGGGGAAAAACTGTTTTTT

J gene: TRBJ2-5
V gene: TRBV9
D gene: -
clone size: -
CDR3 protein: CASSVGGRGAETQYF
CDR3 DNA: TGTGCCAGCAGCGTAGGAGGCAGGGGCGCAGAGACCCAGTACTTC

J gene: TRBJ1-1
V gene: TRBV27
D gene: TRBD1
clone size: -
CDR3 protein: CASSFTSGQGNTEAFF
CDR3 DNA: TGTGCCAGCAGTTTTACCTCTGGACAGGGGAACACTGAAGCTTTCTTT

J gene: TRBJ2-1
V gene: TRBV5-1
D gene: -
clone size: -
CDR3 protein: CASSLLLEGEQFF
CDR3 DNA: TGCGCCAGCAGCTTGTTACTAGAAGGTGAGCAGTTCTTC

J gene: TRBJ2-3
V gene: TRBV6-6
D gene: TRBD1
clone size: -
CDR3 protein: CASSLGTGRVDTQYF
CDR3 DNA: TGTGCCAGCAGTTTAGGGACAGGGAGGGTGGATACGCAGTATTTT

J gene: TRBJ2-7
V gene: TRBV7-6
D gene: -
clone size: -
CDR3 protein: CASSSRRGHEQYF
CDR3 DNA: TGTGCCAGCAGCTCCCGGCGGGGCCACGAGCAGTACTTC

J gene: TRBJ2-5
V gene: TRBV6-5
D gene: TRBD1
clone size: once
CDR3 protein: CASSQEQGAGETQYF
CDR3 DNA: TGTGCCAGCAGCCAAGAACAGGGGGCCGGAGAGACCCAGTACTTC

J gene: TRBJ1-2
V gene: TRBV20-1
D gene: -
clone size: -
CDR3 protein: CSAITGKGYTF
CDR3 DNA: TGCAGTGCTATAACAGGGAAAGGCTACACCTTC

J gene: TRBJ2-1
V gene: TRBV5-1
D gene: TRBD2
clone size: -
CDR3 protein: CASSSLVTSGEQFF
CDR3 DNA: TGCGCCAGCAGCTCCCTAGTAACTAGCGGCGAGCAGTTCTTC

J gene: TRBJ1-1
V gene: TRBV6-5
D gene: TRBD1
clone size: -
CDR3 protein: CASSAQGKNTEAFF
CDR3 DNA: TGTGCCAGCAGCGCACAGGGGAAGAACACTGAAGCTTTCTTT

J gene: TRBJ1-3
V gene: TRBV30
D gene: -
clone size: -
CDR3 protein: CAWGTGSSGNTIYF
CDR3 DNA: TGTGCCTGGGGAACAGGGAGCTCTGGAAACACCATATATTTT

J gene: TRBJ2-3
V gene: TRBV5-4
D gene: TRBD2
clone size: -
CDR3 protein: CASSFSGGGDTQYF
CDR3 DNA: TGTGCCAGCAGCTTCAGCGGGGGGGGAGATACGCAGTATTTT

J gene: TRBJ2-7
V gene: TRBV30
D gene: -
clone size: -
CDR3 protein: CAWSTGISYEQYF
CDR3 DNA: TGTGCCTGGAGTACAGGGATCTCCTACGAGCAGTACTTC

J gene: TRBJ1-1
V gene: TRBV6-5
D gene: TRBD1
clone size: -
CDR3 protein: CASSLTGGRLEAFF
CDR3 DNA: TGTGCCAGCAGTTTGACAGGGGGCCGATTGGAAGCTTTCTTT

J gene: TRBJ2-2
V gene: TRBV6-5
D gene: -
clone size: -
CDR3 protein: CASKGLLNTGELFF
CDR3 DNA: TGTGCCAGCAAGGGACTGCTGAACACCGGGGAGCTGTTTTTT

J gene: TRBJ1-2
V gene: TRBV20-1
D gene: -
clone size: -
CDR3 protein: CSAGANYGYTF
CDR3 DNA: TGCAGTGCCGGAGCTAACTATGGCTACACCTTC

J gene: TRBJ1-1
V gene: TRBV6-5
D gene: -
clone size: -
CDR3 protein: CASGPGVGDTEAFF
CDR3 DNA: TGTGCCAGCGGACCAGGGGTAGGAGACACTGAAGCTTTCTTT

J gene: TRBJ2-7
V gene: TRBV5-1
D gene: TRBD1
clone size: -
CDR3 protein: CASSARQGVDSYEQYF
CDR3 DNA: TGCGCCAGCAGCGCCAGACAGGGAGTGGACTCCTACGAGCAGTACTTC

J gene: TRBJ2-1
V gene: TRBV6-5
D gene: TRBD1
clone size: once
CDR3 protein: CASSYGSPGQNNEQFF
CDR3 DNA: TGTGCCAGCAGTTACGGGTCTCCGGGACAGAACAATGAGCAGTTCTTC

J gene: TRBJ1-1
V gene: TRBV4-1
D gene: TRBD1
clone size: -
CDR3 protein: CASSQAGTGLTVNTEAFF
CDR3 DNA: TGCGCCAGCAGCCAGGCCGGGACAGGGCTTACCGTCAACACTGAAGCTTTCTTT

J gene: TRBJ1-2
V gene: TRBV30
D gene: TRBD1
clone size: -
CDR3 protein: CAWKDRGDYTF
CDR3 DNA: TGTGCCTGGAAGGACAGGGGAGACTACACCTTC

J gene: TRBJ2-1
V gene: TRBV19
D gene: -
clone size: once
CDR3 protein: CASTKGAYNEQFF
CDR3 DNA: TGTGCCAGTACGAAGGGGGCCTACAATGAGCAGTTCTTC

J gene: TRBJ1-2
V gene: TRBV6-1
D gene: TRBD1
clone size: -
CDR3 protein: CASSDRFNRGLVGQDGYTF
CDR3 DNA: TGTGCCAGCAGTGATCGGTTTAACAGGGGACTAGTGGGGCAGGATGGCTACACCTTC

J gene: TRBJ1-6
V gene: TRBV3-1/TRBV3-2
D gene: -
clone size: -
CDR3 protein: CASSQDGGNSPLHF
CDR3 DNA: TGTGCCAGCAGCCAAGATGGCGGTAATTCACCCCTCCACTTT

J gene: TRBJ2-1
V gene: TRBV4-1
D gene: TRBD2
clone size: -
CDR3 protein: CASSQGLAGVLSYNEQFF
CDR3 DNA: TGCGCCAGCAGCCAAGGCCTAGCGGGGGTACTATCCTACAATGAGCAGTTCTTC

J gene: TRBJ2-2
V gene: TRBV5-1
D gene: -
clone size: -
CDR3 protein: CASSLESVYTGELFF
CDR3 DNA: TGCGCCAGCAGCCTTGAGTCCGTTTACACCGGGGAGCTGTTTTTT

J gene: TRBJ2-5
V gene: TRBV20-1
D gene: TRBD2
clone size: -
CDR3 protein: CSANDMRGVSQYF
CDR3 DNA: TGCAGTGCTAATGATATGCGGGGGGTGTCCCAGTACTTC

J gene: TRBJ2-3
V gene: TRBV19
D gene: TRBD1
clone size: -
CDR3 protein: CASSTGTGRDTQYF
CDR3 DNA: TGTGCCAGTAGTACCGGGACAGGGAGGGATACGCAGTATTTT

J gene: TRBJ1-4
V gene: TRBV3-1/TRBV3-2
D gene: -
clone size: -
CDR3 protein: CASSQGRWSGEKLFF
CDR3 DNA: TGTGCCAGCAGCCAAGGCCGTTGGTCGGGGGAAAAACTGTTTTTT

J gene: TRBJ2-5
V gene: TRBV2
D gene: TRBD1
clone size: once
CDR3 protein: CASSTGGETQYF
CDR3 DNA: TGTGCCAGCAGTACAGGGGGAGAGACCCAGTACTTC

J gene: TRBJ1-1
V gene: TRBV14
D gene: -
clone size: -
CDR3 protein: CASSQDRVLNTEAFF
CDR3 DNA: TGTGCCAGCAGCCAAGATCGCGTTTTGAACACTGAAGCTTTCTTT

J gene: TRBJ1-1
V gene: TRBV4-1
D gene: TRBD1
clone size: -
CDR3 protein: CASSSPGQGVVRTFF
CDR3 DNA: TGCGCCAGCAGCAGTCCGGGACAGGGTGTAGTTAGAACTTTCTTT

J gene: TRBJ2-7
V gene: TRBV2
D gene: TRBD1
clone size: once
CDR3 protein: CASSPRDRGQYEQYF
CDR3 DNA: TGTGCCAGCAGTCCCCGGGACAGGGGGCAATACGAGCAGTACTTC

J gene: TRBJ2-7
V gene: TRBV30
D gene: -
clone size: -
CDR3 protein: CAWTEKRVGAYEQYF
CDR3 DNA: TGTGCCTGGACCGAAAAGAGGGTTGGAGCCTACGAGCAGTACTTC

J gene: TRBJ2-1
V gene: TRBV9
D gene: TRBD2
clone size: -
CDR3 protein: CASSEEASGGPDEQFF
CDR3 DNA: TGTGCCAGCAGCGAGGAAGCTAGCGGGGGCCCTGATGAGCAGTTCTTC

J gene: TRBJ1-1
V gene: TRBV7-9
D gene: -
clone size: -
CDR3 protein: CASSLLGTEAFF
CDR3 DNA: TGTGCCAGCAGTCTACTCGGGACTGAAGCTTTCTTT

J gene: TRBJ2-5
V gene: TRBV3-1/TRBV3-2
D gene: -
clone size: -
CDR3 protein: CASSQDHGETQYF
CDR3 DNA: TGTGCCAGCAGCCAAGATCACGGAGAGACCCAGTACTTC